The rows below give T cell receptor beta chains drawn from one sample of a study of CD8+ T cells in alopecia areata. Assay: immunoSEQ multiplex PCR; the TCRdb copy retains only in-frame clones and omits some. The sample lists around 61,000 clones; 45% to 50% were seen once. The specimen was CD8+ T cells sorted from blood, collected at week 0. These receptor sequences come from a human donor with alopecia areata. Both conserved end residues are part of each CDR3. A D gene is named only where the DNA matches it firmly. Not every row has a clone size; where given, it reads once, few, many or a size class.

cdr3_nt: TGTGCCAGCAGTCCCCCACTTCTCAATGAGCAGTTCTTC
cdr3_aa: CASSPPLLNEQFF
clone_size: .
v_call: TRBV27
d_call: .
j_call: TRBJ2-1

cdr3_nt: TGCGCCAGCAGCTTGGGTTTCCGGGACAGGGGAGAACTTGAGCAGTTCTTC
cdr3_aa: CASSLGFRDRGELEQFF
clone_size: .
v_call: TRBV5-1
d_call: TRBD1
j_call: TRBJ2-1

cdr3_nt: TGCGCCAGCAGCCAGATACGGGTGAACACTGAAGCTTTCTTT
cdr3_aa: CASSQIRVNTEAFF
clone_size: few
v_call: TRBV4-3
d_call: .
j_call: TRBJ1-1

cdr3_nt: TGTGCCAGCAGTTTATACCATGAGCAGTTCTTC
cdr3_aa: CASSLYHEQFF
clone_size: .
v_call: TRBV6-1
d_call: .
j_call: TRBJ2-1

cdr3_nt: TGCAGCGTTGGACCCCAAGGCCCGCCCGGGGAGCTGTTTTTT
cdr3_aa: CSVGPQGPPGELFF
clone_size: .
v_call: TRBV29-1
d_call: .
j_call: TRBJ2-2

cdr3_nt: TGCGCCAGCAGCCTCTCACTGGCCCCTGGGGAGACCCAGTACTTC
cdr3_aa: CASSLSLAPGETQYF
clone_size: few
v_call: TRBV5-1
d_call: .
j_call: TRBJ2-5

cdr3_nt: TGTGCCAGCAGCCCCGACGACAGGGAAGAGACCCAGTACTTC
cdr3_aa: CASSPDDREETQYF
clone_size: .
v_call: TRBV9
d_call: TRBD1
j_call: TRBJ2-5

cdr3_nt: TGTGCCAGCACCTGGGACGGGTCGTACGGGACCCAGTACTTC
cdr3_aa: CASTWDGSYGTQYF
clone_size: once
v_call: TRBV27
d_call: .
j_call: TRBJ2-5

cdr3_nt: TGTGCCAGCAGCGAGGTGGCGAACACCGGGGAGCTGTTTTTT
cdr3_aa: CASSEVANTGELFF
clone_size: .
v_call: TRBV5-6
d_call: .
j_call: TRBJ2-2

cdr3_nt: TGCGCCAGCAGCCCCAGATTGAGCCCGGGTGGGCGGGGGACTGAAGCTTTCTTT
cdr3_aa: CASSPRLSPGGRGTEAFF
clone_size: .
v_call: TRBV4-3
d_call: .
j_call: TRBJ1-1

cdr3_nt: TGTGCCTGGAGGGGACAGGGGAACACTGAAGCTTTCTTT
cdr3_aa: CAWRGQGNTEAFF
clone_size: .
v_call: TRBV30
d_call: TRBD1
j_call: TRBJ1-1

cdr3_nt: TGTGCCAGTAGTATAGGTGAATGGTCCTCCTACGAGCAGTACTTC
cdr3_aa: CASSIGEWSSYEQYF
clone_size: .
v_call: TRBV19
d_call: .
j_call: TRBJ2-7

cdr3_nt: TGTGCCAGCAGGAAGGTGGATACGCAGTATTTT
cdr3_aa: CASRKVDTQYF
clone_size: few
v_call: TRBV6-5
d_call: .
j_call: TRBJ2-3

cdr3_nt: TGTGCCAGCAGCTTAGCGGCAGGGGCACAGGAGCAGTACTTC
cdr3_aa: CASSLAAGAQEQYF
clone_size: .
v_call: TRBV7-8
d_call: .
j_call: TRBJ2-7

cdr3_nt: TGCAGCGTTTTAGCGGGAGGAGGTAATGAGCAGTTCTTC
cdr3_aa: CSVLAGGGNEQFF
clone_size: few
v_call: TRBV29-1
d_call: TRBD2
j_call: TRBJ2-1

cdr3_nt: TGTGCCAGCAGCCCGGACTGGAAAGAGACCCAGTACTTC
cdr3_aa: CASSPDWKETQYF
clone_size: .
v_call: TRBV9
d_call: .
j_call: TRBJ2-5

cdr3_nt: TGCAGCGTTGACGCGGGTTCGAACACCGGGGAGCTGTTTTTT
cdr3_aa: CSVDAGSNTGELFF
clone_size: .
v_call: TRBV29-1
d_call: .
j_call: TRBJ2-2

cdr3_nt: TGCAGCGTGTCTCACGGGGAGCTGTTTTTT
cdr3_aa: CSVSHGELFF
clone_size: few
v_call: TRBV29-1
d_call: .
j_call: TRBJ2-2

cdr3_nt: TGTGCCAGCAGCCTTACTAGCGGGCTCACCTACAATGAGCAGTTCTTC
cdr3_aa: CASSLTSGLTYNEQFF
clone_size: .
v_call: TRBV9
d_call: TRBD2
j_call: TRBJ2-1

cdr3_nt: TGTGCCAGCAGCTTAGGACTAGCGGGATCGAATAGCGATGAGCAGTTCTTC
cdr3_aa: CASSLGLAGSNSDEQFF
clone_size: few
v_call: TRBV11-2
d_call: TRBD2
j_call: TRBJ2-1

cdr3_nt: TGTGCCACCAGCTCGGCCGGGGAGCTGTTTTTT
cdr3_aa: CATSSAGELFF
clone_size: .
v_call: TRBV25-1
d_call: .
j_call: TRBJ2-2

cdr3_nt: TGCGCCAGCAGCTCTGGGGCAGGCTCGGACGAGCAGTACTTC
cdr3_aa: CASSSGAGSDEQYF
clone_size: .
v_call: TRBV5-1
d_call: .
j_call: TRBJ2-7

cdr3_nt: TGCAGCCTGAGTAGCGGGGCCTACAATGAGCAGTTCTTC
cdr3_aa: CSLSSGAYNEQFF
clone_size: .
v_call: TRBV29-1
d_call: TRBD2
j_call: TRBJ2-1

cdr3_nt: TGTGCCAGCAGTCCCCGACCGAATCAGCCCCAGCATTTT
cdr3_aa: CASSPRPNQPQHF
clone_size: .
v_call: TRBV27
d_call: .
j_call: TRBJ1-5

cdr3_nt: TGTGCCAGCAGTCTGGGGACTCCTGGGGCCAACGTCCTGACTTTC
cdr3_aa: CASSLGTPGANVLTF
clone_size: few
v_call: TRBV6-4
d_call: .
j_call: TRBJ2-6

cdr3_nt: TGTGCCAGCAGTCCCCGGGGTAGCGGGAGTGGCGAGCAGTACTTC
cdr3_aa: CASSPRGSGSGEQYF
clone_size: .
v_call: TRBV27
d_call: TRBD2
j_call: TRBJ2-7

cdr3_nt: TGCAGCGTTGAAGCCGAGACAGGGACAACTAACTATGGCTACACCTTC
cdr3_aa: CSVEAETGTTNYGYTF
clone_size: .
v_call: TRBV29-1
d_call: TRBD1
j_call: TRBJ1-2

cdr3_nt: TGTGCCAGCAGTCCCGGACAGTTCAACGAGCAGTACTTC
cdr3_aa: CASSPGQFNEQYF
clone_size: .
v_call: TRBV27
d_call: .
j_call: TRBJ2-7

cdr3_nt: TGTGCCAGTACCTGGCAAAAGAACACTGAAGCTTTCTTT
cdr3_aa: CASTWQKNTEAFF
clone_size: few
v_call: TRBV19
d_call: .
j_call: TRBJ1-1

cdr3_nt: TGCAGCGTTGAAGGATTGGGGACTAGCGGCACCTCCTACGAGCAGTACTTC
cdr3_aa: CSVEGLGTSGTSYEQYF
clone_size: .
v_call: TRBV29-1
d_call: TRBD2
j_call: TRBJ2-7

cdr3_nt: TGTGCTACGGAAGGGAATCTAGAGCGGCCCACAAAAGAGACCCAGTACTTC
cdr3_aa: CATEGNLERPTKETQYF
clone_size: few
v_call: TRBV28
d_call: .
j_call: TRBJ2-5

cdr3_nt: TGTGCCAGCAGCTTAGGCCTAGCGCTGCGCACAGATACGCAGTATTTT
cdr3_aa: CASSLGLALRTDTQYF
clone_size: .
v_call: TRBV7-6
d_call: .
j_call: TRBJ2-3

cdr3_nt: TGTGCCAGCAGTGAAGGACAGGGGGCTTACGGGGAGCTGTTTTTT
cdr3_aa: CASSEGQGAYGELFF
clone_size: .
v_call: TRBV2
d_call: TRBD1
j_call: TRBJ2-2

cdr3_nt: TGCAGCGTTGACACAGGGGCCGAGCAGTACTTC
cdr3_aa: CSVDTGAEQYF
clone_size: .
v_call: TRBV29-1
d_call: TRBD1
j_call: TRBJ2-7

cdr3_nt: TGCGCCAGCAGCCCACTTGGCGGGAGGGACTACGAGCAGTACTTC
cdr3_aa: CASSPLGGRDYEQYF
clone_size: .
v_call: TRBV5-1
d_call: TRBD2
j_call: TRBJ2-7

cdr3_nt: TGCAGCGTTGAAGAAACAGGGGGCATGGAGACCCAGTACTTC
cdr3_aa: CSVEETGGMETQYF
clone_size: .
v_call: TRBV29-1
d_call: TRBD1
j_call: TRBJ2-5

cdr3_nt: TGCAGCGTTGAGCAAGAAAACACCGGGGAGCTGTTTTTT
cdr3_aa: CSVEQENTGELFF
clone_size: .
v_call: TRBV29-1
d_call: .
j_call: TRBJ2-2

cdr3_nt: TGCGCCAGCAGCCAAGAGTTCCGGACTAGCATATACGAGCAGTACTTC
cdr3_aa: CASSQEFRTSIYEQYF
clone_size: .
v_call: TRBV4-1
d_call: TRBD2
j_call: TRBJ2-7

cdr3_nt: TGCGCCAGCAAAAATCCCGGGGAGCTGTTTTTT
cdr3_aa: CASKNPGELFF
clone_size: .
v_call: TRBV5-1
d_call: .
j_call: TRBJ2-2

cdr3_nt: TGTGCCAGCAGCCCCCGCCTAGCGTTCAATGAGCAGTTCTTC
cdr3_aa: CASSPRLAFNEQFF
clone_size: .
v_call: TRBV2
d_call: .
j_call: TRBJ2-1

cdr3_nt: TGTGCCAGCAGTGATTCTCCTTCCTACGAGCAGTACTTC
cdr3_aa: CASSDSPSYEQYF
clone_size: many
v_call: TRBV2
d_call: .
j_call: TRBJ2-7

cdr3_nt: TGCAGCGTTGAAGGTGGCAAGGGCGGGGTCTACGAGCAGTACTTC
cdr3_aa: CSVEGGKGGVYEQYF
clone_size: few
v_call: TRBV29-1
d_call: .
j_call: TRBJ2-7

cdr3_nt: TGCAGCGGGATTGAACAGCGCAAGCAGTACTTC
cdr3_aa: CSGIEQRKQYF
clone_size: .
v_call: TRBV29-1
d_call: .
j_call: TRBJ2-7

cdr3_nt: TGTGCCAGCAGCAAAGTCGAGGGGCCAGTTGCTGAAGCTTTCTTT
cdr3_aa: CASSKVEGPVAEAFF
clone_size: .
v_call: TRBV21-1
d_call: .
j_call: TRBJ1-1

cdr3_nt: TGCAGCGTTGATGGTCGTGATAGCGGGAGGGCCAGCACAGATACGCAGTATTTT
cdr3_aa: CSVDGRDSGRASTDTQYF
clone_size: .
v_call: TRBV29-1
d_call: TRBD2
j_call: TRBJ2-3

cdr3_nt: TGTGCCAGCAGCGGCGGGACAGTTGCCTACGAGCAGTACTTC
cdr3_aa: CASSGGTVAYEQYF
clone_size: few
v_call: TRBV9
d_call: .
j_call: TRBJ2-7